This paragraph covers one T cell receptor beta chain sequence. This sample is drawn from a study of blood T cell repertoires in COVID-19. Profiling relied on immunoSEQ multiplex PCR, and the TCRdb table lists in-frame clones only, not all of them. Seen here are about 210,000 clones, about 88% observed once, and the top ten hold about 3%. The sequencing sample was made of peripheral blood. The clonotype comes from a man aged 60 to 75 with acute or convalescent COVID-19.

As DNA, the CDR3 is TGTGCCAGCAGCGTAACTCCCGCGGGAGGTCACACCGGGGAGCTGTTTTTT. As protein: CASSVTPAGGHTGELFF. This chain joins TRBV9 and TRBJ2-2, with TRBD2 matching over 8 bases. CDR3 length equals 17 residues. J was trimmed by 3 bases and V by 1 base; bases with no gene match: 8. Germline CDR1 reads SGDLS; CDR2 reads YYNGEE. The full variable domain, with the rest looked up from reference TRBV9 and TRBJ2-2, is DSGVTQTPKHLITATGQRVTLRCSPRSGDLSVYWYQQSLDQGLQFLIQYYNGEERAKGNILERFSAQQFPDLHSELNLSSLELGDSALYFCASSVTPAGGHTGELFFGEGSRLTVL.